The clone carrying this T cell receptor (beta chain) was seen a handful of times. Antigen specificity is unknown. These data are taken from a study of T cell repertoires in cytomegalovirus infection. Study context: CMV infection together with matching HLA type was indicated by public TCR beta signatures.

MiXCR, applied by TCRdb to the reads, yields one record per CDR3 protein. The sample has a few hundred thousand distinct CDR3 sequences, 17% seen once. The length of the CDR3 is 15 residues. Trimming at V came to 6 bases and at J to 6 bases, leaving 9 bases not matched to a gene. Germline assignment: CDR1 MNHNS and CDR2 SASEGT. General study findings and limits: Frequencies of public TCR beta families were cumulated, and this identified carriers of CMV plus the relevant HLA.

This clonotype originated in a human donor in good health (CMV status not recorded). Some clones in this sample may be carry-over from other donors' samples. The sample taken for sequencing was PBMCs. The V and J genes are TRBV6-1 and TRBJ2-1; 9 bases fit TRBD2. CDR3 region: CASSATRGGPNEQFF. The DNA for the CDR3 is TGTGCCAGCAGCGCCACGCGGGGGGGGCCCAATGAGCAGTTCTTC.